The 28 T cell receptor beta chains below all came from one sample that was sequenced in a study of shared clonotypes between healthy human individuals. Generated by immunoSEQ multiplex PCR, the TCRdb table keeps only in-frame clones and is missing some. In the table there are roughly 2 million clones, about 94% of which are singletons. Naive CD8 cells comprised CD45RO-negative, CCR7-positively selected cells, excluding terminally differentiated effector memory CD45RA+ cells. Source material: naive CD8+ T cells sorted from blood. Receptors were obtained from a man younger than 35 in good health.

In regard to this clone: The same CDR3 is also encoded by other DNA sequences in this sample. CDR3 sequence: CATSSGSYEQYF. The CDR3 region has the DNA TGTGCCACCAGCAGCGGCTCCTACGAGCAGTACTTC. This chain connects TRBV15 to TRBJ2-7, with D unresolved. The V gene lost 3 bases and the J gene lost 0 bases, with 3 bases spanning the gap. This CDR3 comprises 12 residues. From germline, CDR1 is LNHNV and CDR2 YYDKDF (reference sequence).

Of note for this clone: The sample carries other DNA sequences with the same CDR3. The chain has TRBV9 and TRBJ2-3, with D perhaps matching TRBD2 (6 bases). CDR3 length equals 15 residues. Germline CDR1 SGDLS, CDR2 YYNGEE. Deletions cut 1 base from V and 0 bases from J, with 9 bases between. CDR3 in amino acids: CASSVYGGSTDTQYF. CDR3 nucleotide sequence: TGTGCCAGCAGCGTATATGGGGGGAGCACAGATACGCAGTATTTT. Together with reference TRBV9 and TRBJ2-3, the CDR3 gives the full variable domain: DSGVTQTPKHLITATGQRVTLRCSPRSGDLSVYWYQQSLDQGLQFLIQYYNGEERAKGNILERFSAQQFPDLHSELNLSSLELGDSALYFCASSVYGGSTDTQYFGPGTRLTVL.

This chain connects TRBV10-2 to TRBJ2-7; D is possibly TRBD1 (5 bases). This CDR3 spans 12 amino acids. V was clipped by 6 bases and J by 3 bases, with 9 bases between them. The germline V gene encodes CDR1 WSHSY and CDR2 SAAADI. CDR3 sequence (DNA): TGCGCCAGCAGCCTTGACAGCTACGAGCAGTACTTC. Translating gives CASSLDSYEQYF.

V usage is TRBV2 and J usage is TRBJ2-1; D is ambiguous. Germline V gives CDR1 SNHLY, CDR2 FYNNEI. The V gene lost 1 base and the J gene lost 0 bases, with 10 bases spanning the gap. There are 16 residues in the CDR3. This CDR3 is CASSEEGSTSYNEQFF. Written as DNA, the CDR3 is TGTGCCAGCAGTGAAGAGGGTAGCACCTCCTACAATGAGCAGTTCTTC.

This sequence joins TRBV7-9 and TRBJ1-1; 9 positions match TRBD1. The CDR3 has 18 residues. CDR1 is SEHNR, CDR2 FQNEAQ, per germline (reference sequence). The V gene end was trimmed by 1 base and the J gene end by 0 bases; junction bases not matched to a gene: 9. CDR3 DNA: TGTGCCAGCAGCTTAGGCGGCCCGGGACAGGGTTTGAACACTGAAGCTTTCTTT. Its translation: CASSLGGPGQGLNTEAFF.

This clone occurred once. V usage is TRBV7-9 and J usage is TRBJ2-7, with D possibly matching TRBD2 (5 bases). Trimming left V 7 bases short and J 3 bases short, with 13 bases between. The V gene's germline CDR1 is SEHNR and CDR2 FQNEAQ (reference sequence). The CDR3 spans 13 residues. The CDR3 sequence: CASTLGGVYEQYF. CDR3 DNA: TGTGCCAGCACCCTCGGAGGAGTCTACGAGCAGTACTTC.

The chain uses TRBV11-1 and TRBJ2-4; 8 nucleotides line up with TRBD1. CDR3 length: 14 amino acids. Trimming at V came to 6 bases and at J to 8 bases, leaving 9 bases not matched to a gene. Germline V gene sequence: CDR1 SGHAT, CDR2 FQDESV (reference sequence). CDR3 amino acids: CASSPADRVDIQYF. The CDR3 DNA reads TGTGCCAGCAGTCCCGCGGACAGGGTAGACATTCAGTACTTC.

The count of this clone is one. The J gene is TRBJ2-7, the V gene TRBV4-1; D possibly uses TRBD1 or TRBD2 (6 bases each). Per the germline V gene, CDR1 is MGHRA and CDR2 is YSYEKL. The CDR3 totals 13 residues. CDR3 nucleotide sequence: TGCGCACCGGGGGACAACCTGCTCTACGAGCAGTACTTC. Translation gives CAPGDNLLYEQYF.

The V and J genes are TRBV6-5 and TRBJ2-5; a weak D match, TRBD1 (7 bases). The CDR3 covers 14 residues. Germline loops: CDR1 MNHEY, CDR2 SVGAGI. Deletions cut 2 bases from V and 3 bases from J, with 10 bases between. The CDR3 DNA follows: TGTGCCAGCAGTTACGGCAGGGGGGAAGAGACCCAGTACTTC. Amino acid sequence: CASSYGRGEETQYF.

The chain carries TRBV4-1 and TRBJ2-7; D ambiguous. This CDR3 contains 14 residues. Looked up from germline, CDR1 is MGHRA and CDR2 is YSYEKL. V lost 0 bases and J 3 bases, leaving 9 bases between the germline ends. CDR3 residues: CASSQEMAGYEQYF. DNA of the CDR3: TGCGCCAGCAGCCAAGAAATGGCCGGCTACGAGCAGTACTTC.

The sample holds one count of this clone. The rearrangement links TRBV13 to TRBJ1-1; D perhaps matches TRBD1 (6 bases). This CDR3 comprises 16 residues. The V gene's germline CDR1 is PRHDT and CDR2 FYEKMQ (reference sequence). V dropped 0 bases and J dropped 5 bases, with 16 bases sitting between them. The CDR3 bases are TGTGCCAGCAGCTTAGGGCGGGTGGGGGGCTTTACTGAAGCTTTCTTT. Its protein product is CASSLGRVGGFTEAFF.

This CDR3 is CASSFRQGANYGYTF. Here the CDR3 DNA reads TGTGCCAGCAGCTTTAGACAGGGGGCGAACTATGGCTACACCTTC. V usage is TRBV7-9 and J usage is TRBJ1-2, with 10 nucleotides matching TRBD1. The V gene end was trimmed by 3 bases and the J gene end by 2 bases; junction bases not matched to a gene: 3. From germline, CDR1 is SEHNR and CDR2 FQNEAQ (reference sequence). CDR3 length: 15 residues.

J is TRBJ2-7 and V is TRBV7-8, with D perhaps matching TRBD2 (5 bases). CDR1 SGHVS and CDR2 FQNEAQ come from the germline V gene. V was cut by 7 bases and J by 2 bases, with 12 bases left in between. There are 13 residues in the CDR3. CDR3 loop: CASTRATPYEQYF. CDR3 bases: TGTGCCAGCACGAGGGCCACTCCCTACGAGCAGTACTTC.

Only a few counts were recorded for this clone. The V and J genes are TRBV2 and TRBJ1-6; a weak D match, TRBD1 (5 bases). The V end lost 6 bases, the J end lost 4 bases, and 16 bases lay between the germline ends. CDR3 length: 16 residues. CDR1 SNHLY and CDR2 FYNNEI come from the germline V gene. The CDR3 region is CASSPTEGPYNSPLHF. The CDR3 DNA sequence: TGTGCCAGCAGCCCCACGGAGGGACCTTATAATTCACCCCTCCACTTT. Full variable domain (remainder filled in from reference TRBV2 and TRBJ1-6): EPEVTQTPSHQVTQMGQEVILRCVPISNHLYFYWYRQILGQKVEFLVSFYNNEISEKSEIFDDQFSVERPDGSNFTLKIRSTKLEDSAMYFCASSPTEGPYNSPLHFGNGTRLTVT.

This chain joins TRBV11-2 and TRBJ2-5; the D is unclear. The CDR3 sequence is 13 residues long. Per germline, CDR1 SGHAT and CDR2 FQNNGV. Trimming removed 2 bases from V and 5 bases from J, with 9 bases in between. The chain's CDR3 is CASSLRSAETQYF. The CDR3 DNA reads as TGTGCCAGCAGCTTAAGATCGGCCGAGACCCAGTACTTC.

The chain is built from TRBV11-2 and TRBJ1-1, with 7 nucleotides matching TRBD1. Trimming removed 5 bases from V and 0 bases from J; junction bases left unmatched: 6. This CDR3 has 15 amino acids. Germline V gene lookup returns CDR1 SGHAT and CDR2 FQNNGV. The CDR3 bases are TGTGCCAGCAGCGCCTTGACAGGGCTGAACACTGAAGCTTTCTTT. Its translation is CASSALTGLNTEAFF.

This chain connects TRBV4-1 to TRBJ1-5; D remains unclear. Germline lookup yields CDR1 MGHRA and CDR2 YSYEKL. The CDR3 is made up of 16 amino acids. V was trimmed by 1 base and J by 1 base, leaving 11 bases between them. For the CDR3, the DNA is TGCGCCAGCAGCCAAGGGGGAGGGCGAAGCAATCAGCCCCAGCATTTT. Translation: CASSQGGGRSNQPQHF.

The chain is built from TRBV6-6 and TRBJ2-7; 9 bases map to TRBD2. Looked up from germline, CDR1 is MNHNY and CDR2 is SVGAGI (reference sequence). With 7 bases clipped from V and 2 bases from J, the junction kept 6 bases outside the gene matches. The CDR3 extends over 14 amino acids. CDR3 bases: TGTGCCAGCACTATAGCGGGGGCCGCCTACGAGCAGTACTTC. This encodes CASTIAGAAYEQYF.

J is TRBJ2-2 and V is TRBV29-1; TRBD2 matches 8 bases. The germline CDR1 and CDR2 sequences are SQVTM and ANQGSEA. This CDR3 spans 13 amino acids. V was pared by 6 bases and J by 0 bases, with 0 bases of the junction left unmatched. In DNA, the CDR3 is TGCAGCGTGCGGGGGGCGAACACCGGGGAGCTGTTTTTT. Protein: CSVRGANTGELFF.

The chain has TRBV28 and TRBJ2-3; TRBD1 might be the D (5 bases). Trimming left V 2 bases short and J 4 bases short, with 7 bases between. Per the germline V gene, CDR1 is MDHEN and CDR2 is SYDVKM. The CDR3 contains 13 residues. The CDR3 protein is CASSLEGADTQYF. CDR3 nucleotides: TGTGCCAGCAGTTTAGAAGGGGCAGATACGCAGTATTTT.

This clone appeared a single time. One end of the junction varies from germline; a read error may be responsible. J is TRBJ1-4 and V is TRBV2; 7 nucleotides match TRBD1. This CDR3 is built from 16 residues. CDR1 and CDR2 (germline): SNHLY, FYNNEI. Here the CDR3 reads CASREGATGINEKLFF. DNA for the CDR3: TGTGCCAGCAGGGAAGGGGCGACAGGGATTAATGAAAAACTGTTTTTT.

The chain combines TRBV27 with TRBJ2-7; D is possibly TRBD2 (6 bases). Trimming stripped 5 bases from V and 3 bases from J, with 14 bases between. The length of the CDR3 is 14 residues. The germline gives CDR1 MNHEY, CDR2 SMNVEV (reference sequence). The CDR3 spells CASSTTGGVYEQYF. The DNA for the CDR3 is TGTGCCAGCAGTACCACAGGAGGGGTCTACGAGCAGTACTTC.

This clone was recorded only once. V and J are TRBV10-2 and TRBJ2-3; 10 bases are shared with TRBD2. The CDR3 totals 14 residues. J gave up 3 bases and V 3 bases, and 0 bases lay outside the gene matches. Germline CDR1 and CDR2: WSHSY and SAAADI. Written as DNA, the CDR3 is TGCGCCAGCAGTGATAGCGGGGGGACAGATACGCAGTATTTT. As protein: CASSDSGGTDTQYF.

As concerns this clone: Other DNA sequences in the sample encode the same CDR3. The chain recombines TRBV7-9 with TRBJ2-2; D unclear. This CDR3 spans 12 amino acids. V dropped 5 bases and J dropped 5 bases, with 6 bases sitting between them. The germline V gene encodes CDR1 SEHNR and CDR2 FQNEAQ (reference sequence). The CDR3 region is CASSLTTGELFF. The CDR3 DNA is TGTGCCAGCAGCCTAACGACCGGGGAGCTGTTTTTT.

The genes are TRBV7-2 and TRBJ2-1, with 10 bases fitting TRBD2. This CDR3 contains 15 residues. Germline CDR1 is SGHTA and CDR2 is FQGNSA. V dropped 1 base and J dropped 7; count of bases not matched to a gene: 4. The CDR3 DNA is TGTGCCAGCAGCTTAGGCTTACTAGCGGGAAATGAGCAGTTCTTC. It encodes CASSLGLLAGNEQFF.

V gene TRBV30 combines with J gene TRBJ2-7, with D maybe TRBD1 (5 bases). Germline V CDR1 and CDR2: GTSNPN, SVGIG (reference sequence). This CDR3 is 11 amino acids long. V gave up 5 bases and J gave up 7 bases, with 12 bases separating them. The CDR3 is CAWGAAKEQYF. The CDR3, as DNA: TGTGCCTGGGGGGCGGCGAAGGAGCAGTACTTC.

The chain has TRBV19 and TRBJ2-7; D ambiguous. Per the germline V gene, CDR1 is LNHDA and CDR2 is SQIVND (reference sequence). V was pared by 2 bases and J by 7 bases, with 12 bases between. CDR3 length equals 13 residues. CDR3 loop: CASSIHLSGEQYF. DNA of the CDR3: TGTGCCAGTAGTATACACCTATCTGGGGAGCAGTACTTC.

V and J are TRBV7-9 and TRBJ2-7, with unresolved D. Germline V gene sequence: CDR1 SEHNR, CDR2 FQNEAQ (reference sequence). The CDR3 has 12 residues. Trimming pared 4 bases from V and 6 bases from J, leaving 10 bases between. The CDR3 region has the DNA TGTGCCAGCAGCTCTGGGGTGCGCGAGCAGTACTTC. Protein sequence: CASSSGVREQYF.